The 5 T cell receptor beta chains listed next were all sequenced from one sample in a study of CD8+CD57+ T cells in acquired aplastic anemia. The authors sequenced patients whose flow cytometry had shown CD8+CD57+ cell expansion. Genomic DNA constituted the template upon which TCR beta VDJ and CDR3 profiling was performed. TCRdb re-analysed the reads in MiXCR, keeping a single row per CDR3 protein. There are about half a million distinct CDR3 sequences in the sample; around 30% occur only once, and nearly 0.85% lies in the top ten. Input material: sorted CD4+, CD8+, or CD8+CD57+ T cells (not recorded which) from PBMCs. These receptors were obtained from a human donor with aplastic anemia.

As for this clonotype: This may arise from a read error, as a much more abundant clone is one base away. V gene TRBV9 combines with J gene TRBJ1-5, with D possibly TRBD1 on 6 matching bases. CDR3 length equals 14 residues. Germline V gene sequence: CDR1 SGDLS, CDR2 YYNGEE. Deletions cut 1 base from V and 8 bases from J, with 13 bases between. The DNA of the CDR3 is TGTGCCAGCAGCGTAAGTTCAGGGGACGAGCCCCAGCATTTT. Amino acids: CASSVSSGDEPQHF.

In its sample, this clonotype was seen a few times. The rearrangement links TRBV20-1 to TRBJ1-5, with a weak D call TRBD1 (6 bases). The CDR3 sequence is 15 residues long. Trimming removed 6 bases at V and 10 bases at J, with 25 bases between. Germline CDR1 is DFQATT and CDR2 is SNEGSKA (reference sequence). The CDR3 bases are TGCAGTGCCTGGCAGTTTCTTTCTGGGACACAACCCCAGCATTTT. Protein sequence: CSAWQFLSGTQPQHF.

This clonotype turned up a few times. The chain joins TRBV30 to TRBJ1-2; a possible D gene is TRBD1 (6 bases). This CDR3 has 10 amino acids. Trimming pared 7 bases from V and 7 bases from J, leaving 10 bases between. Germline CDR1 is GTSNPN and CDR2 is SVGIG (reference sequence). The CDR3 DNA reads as TGTGCCTTTGGGGGCTTTGGCTACACCTTC. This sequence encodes CAFGGFGYTF. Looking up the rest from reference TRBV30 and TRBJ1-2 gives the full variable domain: SQTIHQWPATLVQPVGSPLSLECTVEGTSNPNLYWYRQAAGRGLQLLFYSVGIGQISSEVPQNLSASRPQDRQFILSSKKLLLSDSGFYLCAFGGFGYTFGSGTRLTVV.

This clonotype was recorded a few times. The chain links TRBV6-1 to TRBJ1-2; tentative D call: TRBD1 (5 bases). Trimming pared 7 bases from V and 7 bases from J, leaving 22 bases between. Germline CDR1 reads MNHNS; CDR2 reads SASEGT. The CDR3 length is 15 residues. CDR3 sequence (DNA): TGTGCCAGCATTCAATACGGGGGTTGGTTTTGTGGCTACACCTTC. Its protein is CASIQYGGWFCGYTF.

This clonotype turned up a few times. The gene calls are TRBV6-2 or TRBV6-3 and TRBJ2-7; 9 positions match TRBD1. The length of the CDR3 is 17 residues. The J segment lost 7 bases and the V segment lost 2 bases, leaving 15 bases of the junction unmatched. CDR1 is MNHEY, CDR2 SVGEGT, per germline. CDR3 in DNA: TGTGCCAGCAGTTACCGCGGTCCGGGACAGGGTCCCTTAGAGCAGTACTTC. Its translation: CASSYRGPGQGPLEQYF.